This TCR beta chain was identified during a study of beta chain features in type 1 diabetes. On the study more broadly: All samples combined gave around 98,000,000 sorted cells for examination. Study-wide results and limits: Type 1 diabetes patients had moderately but significantly shorter TCRB CDR3s in all four CD4+ subsets.

This clone was seen a handful of times. What it binds is not known. As every portion of the isolated RNA was reverse transcribed, the sequencing read expressed TCRB transcripts. TCRdb's copy holds only in-frame clones and misses some; the assay was immunoSEQ multiplex PCR. Of around 130,000 clones listed, roughly 10% are singletons. Per the germline V gene, CDR1 is MDHEN and CDR2 is SYDVKM. This CDR3 region has 14 residues. Losses at the gene ends were 6 bases for V and 5 bases for J; bases not matched to a gene: 9. This chain uses TRBV28 with TRBJ2-5; 7 bases agree with TRBD1. This sequence was found in a man aged 25-40 years with type 1 diabetes. Sequencing used central memory CD4+ T cells from blood. Written as DNA, the CDR3 is TGTGCCAGCAGCTCCCCAAGGGGGCTTGAGACCCAGTACTTC. As protein: CASSSPRGLETQYF. The variable domain in full, completed from reference TRBV28 and TRBJ2-5, reads DVKVTQSSRYLVKRTGEKVFLECVQDMDHENMFWYRQDPGLGLRLIYFSYDVKMKEKGDIPEGYSVSREKKERFSLILESASTNQTSMYLCASSSPRGLETQYFGPGTRLLVL.